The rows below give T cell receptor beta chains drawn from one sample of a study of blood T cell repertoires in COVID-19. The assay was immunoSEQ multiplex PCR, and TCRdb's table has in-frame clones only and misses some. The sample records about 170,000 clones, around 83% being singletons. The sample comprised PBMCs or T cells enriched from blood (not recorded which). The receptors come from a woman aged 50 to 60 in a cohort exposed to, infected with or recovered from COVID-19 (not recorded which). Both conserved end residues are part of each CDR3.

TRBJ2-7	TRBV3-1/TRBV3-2	CASSVRGLNEQYF
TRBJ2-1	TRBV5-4	CASSSPSGSSYNEQFF
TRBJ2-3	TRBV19	CASRTSGGTDTQYF
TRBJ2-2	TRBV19	CAGRDRGYAGELFF
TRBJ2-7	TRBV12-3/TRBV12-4	CASRRKQGYKYF
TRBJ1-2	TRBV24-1	CATSDPARAEGGYTF
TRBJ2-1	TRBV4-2	CASSQVLGGAMSGEQFF
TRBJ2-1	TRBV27	CASSFLAEDNEQFF
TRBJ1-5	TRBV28	CASSSPAQLFSNQPQHF
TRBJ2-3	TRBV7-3	CASSLGGHTDTQYF
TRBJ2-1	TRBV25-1	CASSEFNRLNRDEQFF
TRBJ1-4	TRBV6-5	CASSQGQEKLFF
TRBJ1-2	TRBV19	CASSRSTGNGGYTF
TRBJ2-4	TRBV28	CASSKRELAKNIQYF
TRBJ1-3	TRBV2	CASSEAGNSGNTIYF
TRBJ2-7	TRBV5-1	CASSPPRGRGEQYF
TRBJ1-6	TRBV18	CASSREGSSYNSPLHF
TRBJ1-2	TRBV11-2	CASSLDSGDYYGYTF
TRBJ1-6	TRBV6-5	CASSSRDRGDSPLHF
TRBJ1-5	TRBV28	CASRETGGLGQPQHF
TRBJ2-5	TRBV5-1	CASSLDSGGARETQYF
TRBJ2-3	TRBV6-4	CASSDRGLDTQYF
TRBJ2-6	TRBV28	CASRRGGSSAGANVLTF
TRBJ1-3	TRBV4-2	CASRRSGDSGNTIYF
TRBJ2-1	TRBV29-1	CSVDTGTDNEQFF
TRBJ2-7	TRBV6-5	CASLLGESQYF
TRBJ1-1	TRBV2	CASRTEFMNTEAFF
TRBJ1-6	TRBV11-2	CASSGGTDYNSPLHF
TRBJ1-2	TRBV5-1	CASRSGGGTNYGYTF
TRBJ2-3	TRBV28	CASQGRSDTQYF
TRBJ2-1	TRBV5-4	CASSLFGQGTGNEQFF
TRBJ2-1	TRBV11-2	CASSSGQPYNEQFF
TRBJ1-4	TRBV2	CASSTGVSEKLFF
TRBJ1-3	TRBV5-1	CASSFTGEMGNTIYF
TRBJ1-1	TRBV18	CASSQGLEAFF
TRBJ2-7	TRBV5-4	CASGVSSGLETYEQYF
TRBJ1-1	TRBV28	CASSSRQRQVGTTEAFF
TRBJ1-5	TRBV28	CASSWDTSNQPQHF
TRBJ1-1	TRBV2	CASETGGRNTEAFF
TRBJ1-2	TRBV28	CASRPGGARGYTF
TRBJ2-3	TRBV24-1	CATSDPGPRQGGTDTQYF
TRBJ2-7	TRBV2	CASSAILAGAGEQYF
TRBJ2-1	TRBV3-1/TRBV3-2	CASSRESNEQFF
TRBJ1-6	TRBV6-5	CASSYPGVSPLHF
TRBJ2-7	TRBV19	CASSSGPRYEQYF
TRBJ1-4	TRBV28	CASSLGRGRTNEKLFF
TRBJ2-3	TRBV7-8	CASSLFREGRTDTQYF
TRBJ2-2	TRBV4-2	CASSQDSTGELFF
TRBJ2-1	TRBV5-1	CASSLDRDAYNEQFF
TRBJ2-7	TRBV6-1	CASSEAHLAGRAYEQYF
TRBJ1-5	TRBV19	CASSNQGQGISTQPQHF
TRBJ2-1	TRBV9	CASSAGTSGRPNNEQFF
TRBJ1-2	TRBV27	CASSFQGSVSGYTF